This T cell receptor beta chain was documented in a study of blood T cell repertoires in COVID-19. The wider study: Acute-phase and convalescent COVID-19 samples originated in the United States, Italy and Spain. From T cells, B-cell-depleted T cells, or PBMCs came the material, which was cDNA or gDNA.

In the original analysis: Amplifying reference gene primers gave estimates of nucleated cell counts. Clones were read by immunoSEQ multiplex PCR, and TCRdb kept only the in-frame ones, dropping some. V and J calls and clone size are as listed in that table; D and trimming were resolved from the DNA. The table has fewer than 90,000 clones, 80% seen once. Trimming took off 3 bases at V and 1 base at J, with 7 bases between the two ends. This CDR3 region has 13 residues. CDR1 and CDR2 from the germline V gene are SNHLY and FYNNEI. The clonotype comes from a woman aged 80 or over with acute or convalescent COVID-19. Sequenced material: peripheral blood. The J gene is TRBJ2-7, the V gene TRBV2; D is ambiguous. This CDR3 is CASSDVQSYEQYF. For the CDR3, the DNA is TGTGCCAGCAGTGATGTACAGTCCTACGAGCAGTACTTC. Combining the CDR3 with reference TRBV2 and TRBJ2-7 gives the whole variable domain EPEVTQTPSHQVTQMGQEVILRCVPISNHLYFYWYRQILGQKVEFLVSFYNNEISEKSEIFDDQFSVERPDGSNFTLKIRSTKLEDSAMYFCASSDVQSYEQYFGPGTRLTVT.